This T cell receptor beta chain was sequenced for a study of T cells in Graves' hyperthyroidism and ophthalmopathy. Study-level results: Expanded thyroid clonotypes (above 0.001) were mostly also found in blood. A model using 13 V-J features told ophthalmopathy apart from stable hyperthyroidism.

There are many counts of this clonotype. Its antigen is unknown. Fresh peripheral blood, around 9.5 ml, yielded the PBMCs. TCR beta CDR3 region amplification was performed from RNA transcripts. TCR CDR3 underwent first-round RT-PCR with the HTBI primer set. MiXCR, run by TCRdb on the multiplex PCR reads, gives a single entry per CDR3 protein. Of 350,000 or so distinct CDR3 sequences detected, 18% appear once; the ten largest clones hold around 54%. V lost 5 bases, J lost 1 base, and 3 bases stayed unmatched. The CDR3 length is 14 residues. The V gene's germline CDR1 is MNHEY and CDR2 SVGEGT. Sequencing input: blood. The source is a woman aged 45-60 years with Graves' hyperthyroidism. J is TRBJ1-1 and V is TRBV6-2 or TRBV6-3; 8 nucleotides match TRBD1. The DNA for the CDR3 is TGTGCCAGCAGTCCGACAGGGGAGAACACTGAAGCTTTCTTT. It yields the protein CASSPTGENTEAFF.